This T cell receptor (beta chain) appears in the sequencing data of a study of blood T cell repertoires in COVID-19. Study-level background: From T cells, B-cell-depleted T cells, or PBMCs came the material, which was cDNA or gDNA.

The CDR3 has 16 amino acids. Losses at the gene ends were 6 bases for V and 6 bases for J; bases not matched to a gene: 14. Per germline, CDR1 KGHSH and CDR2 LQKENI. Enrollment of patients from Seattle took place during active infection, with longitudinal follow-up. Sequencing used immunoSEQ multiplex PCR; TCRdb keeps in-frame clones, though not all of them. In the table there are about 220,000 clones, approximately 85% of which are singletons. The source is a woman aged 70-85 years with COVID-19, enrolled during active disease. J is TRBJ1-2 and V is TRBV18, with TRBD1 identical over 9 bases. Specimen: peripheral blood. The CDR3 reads CASSELSGTGIHGYTF. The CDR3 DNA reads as TGTGCCAGCTCCGAACTGTCCGGGACAGGGATCCATGGCTACACCTTC.